These 3 T cell receptor beta chains were sequenced from one sample in a study of blood T cell repertoires in COVID-19. Clones were sequenced by immunoSEQ multiplex PCR, and TCRdb holds only the in-frame ones, with some missing. The sample has fewer than 200,000 clones, just under 85% seen once; the top ten hold 6% to 9%. Sequenced sample: peripheral blood. The receptors shown here come from a man between 35 and 55 years old who had recovered from COVID-19.

The chain joins TRBV11-3 to TRBJ2-7; possibly TRBD1 for D (6 bases). The CDR3 contains 13 residues. Per the germline V gene, CDR1 is SGHNT and CDR2 is YENEEA. V was shortened by 5 bases and J by 6 bases, with 14 bases between the two germline ends. Written as DNA, the CDR3 is TGTGCCAGCAGCCCTGACAGGCCCCCCGAGCAGTACTTC. It encodes CASSPDRPPEQYF.

This clone is a singleton in its sample. V usage is TRBV5-6 and J usage is TRBJ2-7, with 7 bases lining up with TRBD1. CDR3 length: 14 residues. The V segment lost 2 bases and the J segment 6 bases; nucleotides outside the gene matches: 8. Germline V gene data show CDR1 as SGHDT and CDR2 as YYEEEE. CDR3: CASSFGTAPAEQYF. DNA for the CDR3: TGTGCCAGCAGCTTTGGGACAGCCCCGGCCGAGCAGTACTTC.

V usage is TRBV18 and J usage is TRBJ2-1; 12 bases agree with TRBD1. Germline lookup yields CDR1 KGHSH and CDR2 LQKENI. After removal of 0 bases from V and 15 bases from J, the junction contained 9 bases not matched to a gene. The CDR3 covers 15 residues. CDR3 protein: CASSPPGTGGVERFF. DNA for the CDR3: TGTGCCAGCTCACCACCGGGGACAGGGGGCGTTGAGAGGTTCTTC.